What follows are 6 T cell receptor beta chains derived from one specimen sequenced in a study of blood T cell repertoires in COVID-19. Profiled with immunoSEQ multiplex PCR; TCRdb holds only in-frame clones, not every one. Of 230,000 or so clones listed, under 90% are singletons. The sample comprised peripheral blood. The source is a man aged 25-40 years with active or convalescent COVID-19.

V is TRBV19 and J is TRBJ1-2; TRBD1 agrees at 10 bases. CDR3 size: 15 residues. The V gene's germline CDR1 is LNHDA and CDR2 SQIVND (reference sequence). With V trimmed by 4 bases and J by 6 bases, 8 bases remained unmatched. The CDR3 bases are TGTGCCAGTAGTACCCGGACAGGGGGTTTAGATGGCTACACCTTC. It specifies CASSTRTGGLDGYTF.

CDR3 region: CASSGGPGTSGRTNIQYF. CDR3 DNA sequence: TGTGCCAGCAGTGGGGGACCAGGGACTAGCGGGAGGACTAACATTCAGTACTTC. The chain combines TRBV2 with TRBJ2-4; 15 nucleotides align to TRBD2. The V gene end was trimmed by 4 bases and the J gene end by 7 bases; junction bases not matched to a gene: 11. CDR1 and CDR2 from the germline V gene are SNHLY and FYNNEI. The CDR3 loop spans 18 amino acids. The variable domain in full, with the rest retrieved from reference TRBV2 and TRBJ2-4, is EPEVTQTPSHQVTQMGQEVILRCVPISNHLYFYWYRQILGQKVEFLVSFYNNEISEKSEIFDDQFSVERPDGSNFTLKIRSTKLEDSAMYFCASSGGPGTSGRTNIQYFGAGTRLSVL.

The genes are TRBV7-2 and TRBJ2-1; 7 bases align to TRBD1. This CDR3 region has 12 residues. The germline gives CDR1 SGHTA, CDR2 FQGNSA. J gave up 14 bases and V 2 bases, and 6 bases lay outside the gene matches. The CDR3 region is CASSLRSGGEFF. The DNA of the CDR3 is TGTGCCAGCAGCTTAAGGTCAGGGGGAGAGTTCTTC.

V and J are TRBV28 and TRBJ1-2; TRBD1 matches 9 bases. Germline V gives CDR1 MDHEN, CDR2 SYDVKM. Losses at the gene ends were 7 bases for V and 7 bases for J; bases not matched to a gene: 10. The CDR3 is 14 residues long. As DNA, the CDR3 is TGTGCCAGCACCCCCGGACAGGGGTTAGGTGGCTACACCTTC. Protein product: CASTPGQGLGGYTF.

The chain combines TRBV11-2 with TRBJ2-7; 8 nucleotides match TRBD1. Trimming cost V 2 bases and J 2 bases; bases outside gene matches: 8. The CDR3 is made up of 16 amino acids. From germline, CDR1 is SGHAT and CDR2 FQNNGV. The CDR3 nucleotides are TGTGCCAGCAGCTTACAGGGCAGGGGGCTTGCCTACGAGCAGTACTTC. Translating gives CASSLQGRGLAYEQYF.

The V and J genes are TRBV4-1 and TRBJ1-1; weak D call: TRBD1 (5 bases). The CDR3 runs to 16 residues. Germline V gene lookup returns CDR1 MGHRA and CDR2 YSYEKL. The V gene lost 0 bases and the J gene lost 7 bases, with 18 bases spanning the gap. CDR3 sequence (DNA): TGCGCCAGCAGCCAAGAAGTAGTAGGGGCTTGGGTTGAAGCTTTCTTT. Protein: CASSQEVVGAWVEAFF.